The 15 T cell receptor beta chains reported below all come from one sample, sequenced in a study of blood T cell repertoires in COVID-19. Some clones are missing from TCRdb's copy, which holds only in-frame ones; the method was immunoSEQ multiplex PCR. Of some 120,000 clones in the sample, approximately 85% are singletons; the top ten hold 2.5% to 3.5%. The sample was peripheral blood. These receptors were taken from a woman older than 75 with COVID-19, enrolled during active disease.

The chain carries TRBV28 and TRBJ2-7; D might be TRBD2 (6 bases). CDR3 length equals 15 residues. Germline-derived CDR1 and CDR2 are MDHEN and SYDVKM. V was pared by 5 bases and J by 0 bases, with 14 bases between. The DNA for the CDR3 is TGTGCCAGCAGTGGGGGGACCACGGGCTCCTACGAGCAGTACTTC. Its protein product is CASSGGTTGSYEQYF.

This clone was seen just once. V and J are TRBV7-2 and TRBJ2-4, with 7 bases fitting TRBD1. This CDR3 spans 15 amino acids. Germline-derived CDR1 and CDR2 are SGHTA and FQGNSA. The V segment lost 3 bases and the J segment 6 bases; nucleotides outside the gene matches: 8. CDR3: CASSLAGGLGNIQYF. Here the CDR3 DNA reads TGTGCCAGCAGCTTGGCAGGGGGTTTGGGAAACATTCAGTACTTC. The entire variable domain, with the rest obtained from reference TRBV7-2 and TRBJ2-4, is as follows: GAGVSQSPSNKVTEKGKDVELRCDPISGHTALYWYRQSLGQGLEFLIYFQGNSAPDKSGLPSDRFSAERTGGSVSTLTIQRTQQEDSAVYLCASSLAGGLGNIQYFGAGTRLSVL.

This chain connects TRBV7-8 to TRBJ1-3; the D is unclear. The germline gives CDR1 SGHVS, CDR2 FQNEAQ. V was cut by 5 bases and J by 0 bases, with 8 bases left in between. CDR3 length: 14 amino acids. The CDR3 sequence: CASSPSFSGNTIYF. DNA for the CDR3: TGTGCCAGCAGCCCGTCTTTCTCTGGAAACACCATATATTTT. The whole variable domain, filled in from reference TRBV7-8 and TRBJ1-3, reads GAGVSQSPRYKVAKRGQDVALRCDPISGHVSLFWYQQALGQGPEFLTYFQNEAQLDKSGLPSDRFFAERPEGSVSTLKIQRTQQEDSAVYLCASSPSFSGNTIYFGEGSWLTVV.

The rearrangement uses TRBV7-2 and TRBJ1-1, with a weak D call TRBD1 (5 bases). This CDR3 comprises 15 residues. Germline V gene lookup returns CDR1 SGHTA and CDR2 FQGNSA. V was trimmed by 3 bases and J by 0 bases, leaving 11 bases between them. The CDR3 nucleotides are TGTGCCAGCAGCTTCGGGGGGAACTTGAACACTGAAGCTTTCTTT. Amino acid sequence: CASSFGGNLNTEAFF.

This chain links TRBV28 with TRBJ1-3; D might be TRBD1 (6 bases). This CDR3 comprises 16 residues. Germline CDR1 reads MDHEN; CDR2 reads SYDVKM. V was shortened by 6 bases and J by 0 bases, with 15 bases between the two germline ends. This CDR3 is CASRGGGTSSGNTIYF. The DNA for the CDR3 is TGTGCCAGCAGAGGGGGGGGAACGAGCTCTGGAAACACCATATATTTT. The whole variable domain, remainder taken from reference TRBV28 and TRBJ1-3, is DVKVTQSSRYLVKRTGEKVFLECVQDMDHENMFWYRQDPGLGLRLIYFSYDVKMKEKGDIPEGYSVSREKKERFSLILESASTNQTSMYLCASRGGGTSSGNTIYFGEGSWLTVV.

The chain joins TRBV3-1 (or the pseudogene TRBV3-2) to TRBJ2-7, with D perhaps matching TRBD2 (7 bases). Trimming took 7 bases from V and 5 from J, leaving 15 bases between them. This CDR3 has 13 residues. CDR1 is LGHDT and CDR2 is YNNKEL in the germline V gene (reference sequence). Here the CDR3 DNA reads TGTGCCAGCAACTCCGCGGGGGCCCACGAGCAGTACTTC. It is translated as CASNSAGAHEQYF.

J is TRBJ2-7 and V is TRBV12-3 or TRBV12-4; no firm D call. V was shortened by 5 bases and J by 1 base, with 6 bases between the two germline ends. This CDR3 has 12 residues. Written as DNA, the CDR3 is TGTGCCAGCAGTCGAACTTCCTACGAGCAGTACTTC. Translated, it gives CASSRTSYEQYF.

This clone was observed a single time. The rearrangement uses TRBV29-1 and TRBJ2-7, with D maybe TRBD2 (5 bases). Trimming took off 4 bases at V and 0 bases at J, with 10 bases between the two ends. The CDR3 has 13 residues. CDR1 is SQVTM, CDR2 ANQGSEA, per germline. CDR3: CSVVVGSSYEQYF. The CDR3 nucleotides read TGCAGCGTTGTTGTAGGGAGCTCCTACGAGCAGTACTTC.

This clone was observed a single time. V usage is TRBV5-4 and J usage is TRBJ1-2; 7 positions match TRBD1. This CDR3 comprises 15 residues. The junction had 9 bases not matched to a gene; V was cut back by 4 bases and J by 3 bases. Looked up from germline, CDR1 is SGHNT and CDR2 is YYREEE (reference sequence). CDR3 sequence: CASSRQGRFDYGYTF. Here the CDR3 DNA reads TGTGCCAGCAGCAGACAGGGTCGGTTCGACTATGGCTACACCTTC.

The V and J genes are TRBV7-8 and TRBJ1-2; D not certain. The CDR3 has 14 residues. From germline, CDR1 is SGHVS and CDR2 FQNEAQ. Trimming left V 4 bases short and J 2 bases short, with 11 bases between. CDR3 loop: CASSSRTTNYGYTF. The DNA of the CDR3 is TGTGCCAGCAGCTCCCGAACAACAAACTATGGCTACACCTTC.

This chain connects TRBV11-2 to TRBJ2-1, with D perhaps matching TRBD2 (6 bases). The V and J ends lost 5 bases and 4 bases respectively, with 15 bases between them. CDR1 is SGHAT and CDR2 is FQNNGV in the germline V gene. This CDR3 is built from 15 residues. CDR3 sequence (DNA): TGTGCCAGCAGCCAAAGGCGCGGGACTTACAATGAGCAGTTCTTC. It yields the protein CASSQRRGTYNEQFF.

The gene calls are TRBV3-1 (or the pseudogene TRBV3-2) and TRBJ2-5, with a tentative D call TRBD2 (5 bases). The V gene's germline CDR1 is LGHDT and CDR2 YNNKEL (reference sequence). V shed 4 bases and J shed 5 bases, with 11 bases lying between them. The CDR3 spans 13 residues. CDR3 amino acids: CASSRASRETQYF. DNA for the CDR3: TGTGCCAGCAGCCGGGCTAGCCGGGAGACCCAGTACTTC.

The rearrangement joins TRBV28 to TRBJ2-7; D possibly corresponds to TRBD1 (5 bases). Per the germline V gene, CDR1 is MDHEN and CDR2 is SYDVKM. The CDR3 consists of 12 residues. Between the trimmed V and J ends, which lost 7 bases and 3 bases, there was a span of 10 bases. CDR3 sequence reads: CASTSTDYEQYF. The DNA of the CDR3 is TGTGCCAGCACCTCGACAGACTACGAGCAGTACTTC.

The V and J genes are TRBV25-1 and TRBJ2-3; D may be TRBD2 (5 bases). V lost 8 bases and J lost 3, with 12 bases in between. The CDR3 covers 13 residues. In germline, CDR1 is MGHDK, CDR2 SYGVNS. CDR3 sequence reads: CASSKRGTDTQYF. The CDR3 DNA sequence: TGTGCCAGCTCTAAGCGAGGGACAGATACGCAGTATTTT. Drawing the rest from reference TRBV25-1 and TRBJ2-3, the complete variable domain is EADIYQTPRYLVIGTGKKITLECSQTMGHDKMYWYQQDPGMELHLIHYSYGVNSTEKGDLSSESTVSRIRTEHFPLTLESARPSHTSQYLCASSKRGTDTQYFGPGTRLTVL.

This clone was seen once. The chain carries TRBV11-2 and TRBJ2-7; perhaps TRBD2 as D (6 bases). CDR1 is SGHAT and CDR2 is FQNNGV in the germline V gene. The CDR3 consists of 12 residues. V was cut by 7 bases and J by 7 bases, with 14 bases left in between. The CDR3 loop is CASTPLGGEQYF. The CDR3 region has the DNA TGTGCCAGCACCCCGCTTGGAGGGGAGCAGTACTTC. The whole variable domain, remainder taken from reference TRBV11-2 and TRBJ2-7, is EAGVAQSPRYKIIEKRQSVAFWCNPISGHATLYWYQQILGQGPKLLIQFQNNGVVDDSQLPKDRFSAERLKGVDSTLKIQPAKLEDSAVYLCASTPLGGEQYFGPGTRLTVT.